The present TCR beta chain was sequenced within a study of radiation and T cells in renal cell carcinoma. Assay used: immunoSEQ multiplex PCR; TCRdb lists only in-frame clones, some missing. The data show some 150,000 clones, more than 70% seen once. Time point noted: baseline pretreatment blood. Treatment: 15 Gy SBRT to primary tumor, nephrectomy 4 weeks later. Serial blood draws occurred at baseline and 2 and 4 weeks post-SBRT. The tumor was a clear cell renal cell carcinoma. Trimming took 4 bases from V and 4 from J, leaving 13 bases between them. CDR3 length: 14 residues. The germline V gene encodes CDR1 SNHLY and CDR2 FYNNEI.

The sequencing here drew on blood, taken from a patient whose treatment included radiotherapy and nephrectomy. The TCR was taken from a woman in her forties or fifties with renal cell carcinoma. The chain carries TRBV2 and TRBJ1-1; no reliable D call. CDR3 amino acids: CASSAYERTTEAFF. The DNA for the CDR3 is TGTGCCAGCAGTGCCTACGAGAGAACCACTGAAGCTTTCTTT. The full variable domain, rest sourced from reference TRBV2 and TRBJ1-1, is EPEVTQTPSHQVTQMGQEVILRCVPISNHLYFYWYRQILGQKVEFLVSFYNNEISEKSEIFDDQFSVERPDGSNFTLKIRSTKLEDSAMYFCASSAYERTTEAFFGQGTRLTVV.